Below, 8 T cell receptor beta chains from the same sample are listed, as sequenced in a study of T cell repertoires in cytomegalovirus infection. A single record per CDR3 protein comes from TCRdb applying MiXCR to the reads. Here the sample spans roughly 990,000 distinct CDR3 sequences, around a third being singletons. These receptors have no known antigen. The source material was cultured CD8+ T cells from PBMCs, sampled from culture after CMV antigen stimulation. Source of these receptors: a human donor in good health (CMV status not recorded). Some clones in this sample may be carry-over from other donors' samples.

As regards this clonotype: Sequence at one end of the junction differs from germline and may be a read error. The V call is TRBV7-8, the J call TRBJ1-1, with 7 positions matching TRBD1. This CDR3 has 14 amino acids. CDR1 and CDR2 from the germline V gene are SGHVS and FQNEAQ. The CDR3 bases are TGTGCCAGCAGCCTGGACAGGCGGAACATTGAAGCTTTCTTT. Translated, it gives CASSLDRRNIEAFF.

This clonotype was seen only a few times. The rearrangement joins TRBV27 to TRBJ1-6; unclear D gene. This CDR3 contains 16 residues. Germline V gene lookup returns CDR1 MNHEY and CDR2 SMNVEV (reference sequence). Trimming stripped 6 bases from V and 1 base from J, with 13 bases between. CDR3 protein: CASSNYAGSYNSPLHF. The CDR3 DNA follows: TGTGCCAGCAGCAATTATGCGGGTTCCTATAATTCACCCCTCCACTTT.

This clonotype came up a few times. V and J are TRBV19 and TRBJ2-5, with 7 bases identical to TRBD2. Trimming at V came to 3 bases and at J to 2 bases, leaving 3 bases not matched to a gene. CDR1 and CDR2 (germline): LNHDA, SQIVND (reference sequence). This CDR3 has 14 amino acids. The CDR3 DNA reads as TGTGCCAGTAGTATCGGTAGCGGGCAAGAGACCCAGTACTTC. This gives the protein CASSIGSGQETQYF.

This clonotype has more than one count but fewer than ten. The chain joins TRBV4-3 to TRBJ2-4, with 9 bases lining up with TRBD1. The junction had 7 bases not matched to a gene; V was cut back by 3 bases and J by 4 bases. Germline CDR1 and CDR2: LGHNA and YSLEER. CDR3 length: 16 residues. CDR3 nucleotide sequence: TGCGCCAGCAGCCAGCTCCCGGGACAGGGAAAAAACATTCAGTACTTC. Amino acids: CASSQLPGQGKNIQYF.

The chain links TRBV4-2 to TRBJ1-1; D gene ambiguous. Germline CDR1 LGHNA, CDR2 YNFKEQ. CDR3 length equals 15 residues. The ends were cut back, 1 base at V and 4 bases at J, with 13 bases in the middle. The chain's CDR3 is CASSQALQLGTEAFF. DNA for the CDR3: TGTGCCAGCAGCCAAGCTTTACAGTTAGGCACTGAAGCTTTCTTT.

This clonotype was seen a handful of times. The chain is built from TRBV9 and TRBJ2-2; weak D call: TRBD2 (7 bases). The CDR3 contains 13 residues. V shed 7 bases and J shed 6 bases, with 13 bases lying between them. The germline CDR1 and CDR2 sequences are SGDLS and YYNGEE. The CDR3 here is CASGGGGAGELFF. The CDR3 DNA reads TGTGCCAGCGGGGGCGGGGGAGCCGGGGAGCTGTTTTTT.

The sample holds many counts of this clonotype. This chain links TRBV6-1 with TRBJ2-7; D not resolved. There are 13 residues in the CDR3. Trimming pared 2 bases from V and 0 bases from J, leaving 5 bases between. Germline V gene data show CDR1 as MNHNS and CDR2 as SASEGT. CDR3: CASSESVSYEQYV. The CDR3 DNA reads TGTGCCAGCAGTGAATCCGTCTCCTACGAGCAGTACGTC.

The V call is TRBV15, the J call TRBJ1-5, with D unresolved. Germline V CDR1 and CDR2: LNHNV, YYDKDF (reference sequence). V lost 1 base and J lost 4, with 11 bases in between. The CDR3 sequence is 15 residues long. This CDR3 reads CATSRATGNNQPQHF. The CDR3 region has the DNA TGTGCCACCAGCAGAGCTACCGGTAATAATCAGCCCCAGCATTTT.